This TCR beta chain was retrieved from a study of shared clonotypes between healthy human individuals. At the level of the study: CD4 naive and CD4 memory each took three plates per donor, while CD8 naive took two and CD8 memory one. General observations from the study: Few donors restricted represented genetic and exposure-history diversity.

On this clone itself: Its antigen is as yet unknown.

Division of CD4+ cells produced a CD45RA+ naive subset and a CD45RA-negative memory subset. Here immunoSEQ multiplex PCR was the method, and the copy in TCRdb shows in-frame clones only, minus some. This table holds around 700,000 clones, approximately 75% found once. Germline assignment: CDR1 MDHEN and CDR2 SYDVKM. The CDR3 contains 14 residues. Trimming cost V 2 bases and J 4 bases, with 11 bases left between them. This TCR was recovered from a woman aged 30 to 39 in good health. Sequencing used memory CD4+ T cells sorted from blood. Subset defined: CD45RA-negative fraction. The rearrangement links TRBV28 to TRBJ2-5; D gene unclear. CDR3 DNA sequence: TGTGCCAGCAGTTTAGTAGGGTTCGGAGAGACCCAGTACTTC. As protein: CASSLVGFGETQYF.